Included here is one T cell receptor (beta chain) sequence, with context. These data are taken from a study of blood T cell repertoires in COVID-19. At the level of the study: T cells, B-cell-depleted T cells, or PBMCs provided the cDNA or gDNA that served as material.

There are 13 residues in the CDR3. V dropped 4 bases and J dropped 1 base, with 7 bases sitting between them. Germline V gives CDR1 SGHDN, CDR2 FVKESK. Libraries were prepared by immunoSEQ multiplex PCR; TCRdb keeps only in-frame clonotypes and omits some of them. The sample gives about 280,000 clones, approximately 86% of which show up once; around 12% is in the top ten. The receptor was derived from a woman in her 70s with COVID-19, enrolled during active disease. Sequencing was done on a sample of peripheral blood. The chain is built from TRBV14 and TRBJ1-1; D gene unclear. The CDR3 loop is CASSLTENTEAFF. CDR3 sequence (DNA): TGTGCCAGCAGCCTTACAGAGAACACTGAAGCTTTCTTT.